This T cell receptor beta chain was documented in a study of cytomegalovirus exposure and HLA in healthy donors. This clone was found once. In the PCR, 60 Vbeta and 13 Jbeta primers were used. Assay: immunoSEQ multiplex PCR; the TCRdb copy retains only in-frame clones and omits some. The data show about 170,000 clones, more than 75% seen once. The source of this sequence is a man aged 30 to 45 in good health and CMV-seropositive. Material for sequencing was PBMCs.

The CDR3 sequence: CATSRFVVGQGSTEAFF. The DNA for the CDR3 is TGTGCCACCAGCAGATTTGTTGTAGGACAGGGAAGCACTGAAGCTTTCTTT. The genes are TRBV15 and TRBJ1-1; 8 bases are shared with TRBD1. The J segment lost 4 bases and the V segment lost 2 bases, leaving 12 bases of the junction unmatched. This CDR3 is built from 17 residues. The germline gives CDR1 LNHNV, CDR2 YYDKDF (reference sequence).